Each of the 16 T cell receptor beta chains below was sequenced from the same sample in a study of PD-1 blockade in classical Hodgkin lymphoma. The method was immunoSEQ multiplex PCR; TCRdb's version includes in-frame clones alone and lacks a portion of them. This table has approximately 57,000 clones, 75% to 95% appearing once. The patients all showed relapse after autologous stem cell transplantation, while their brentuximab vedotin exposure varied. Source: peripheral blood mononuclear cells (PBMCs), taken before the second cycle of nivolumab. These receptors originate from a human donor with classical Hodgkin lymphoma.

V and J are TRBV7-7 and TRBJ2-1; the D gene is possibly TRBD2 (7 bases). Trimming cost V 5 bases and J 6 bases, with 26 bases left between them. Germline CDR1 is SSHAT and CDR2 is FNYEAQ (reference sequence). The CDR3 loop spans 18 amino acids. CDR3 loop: CASSPTRGLGGRGNEQFF. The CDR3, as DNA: TGTGCCAGCAGCCCCACCCGAGGACTAGGGGGTAGGGGCAATGAGCAGTTCTTC.

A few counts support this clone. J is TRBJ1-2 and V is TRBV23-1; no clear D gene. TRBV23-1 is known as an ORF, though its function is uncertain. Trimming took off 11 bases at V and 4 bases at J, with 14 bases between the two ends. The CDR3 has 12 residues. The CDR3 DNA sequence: TGCGCCGGAGCGGGCACCTGCTATGGCTACACCTTC. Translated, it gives CAGAGTCYGYTF.

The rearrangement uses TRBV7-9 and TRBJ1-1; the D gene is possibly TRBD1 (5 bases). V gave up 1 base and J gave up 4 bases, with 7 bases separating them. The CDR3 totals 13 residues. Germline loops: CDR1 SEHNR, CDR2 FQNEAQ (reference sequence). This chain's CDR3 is CASSLVGATEAFF. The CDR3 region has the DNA TGTGCCAGCAGCTTAGTAGGGGCCACTGAAGCTTTCTTT.

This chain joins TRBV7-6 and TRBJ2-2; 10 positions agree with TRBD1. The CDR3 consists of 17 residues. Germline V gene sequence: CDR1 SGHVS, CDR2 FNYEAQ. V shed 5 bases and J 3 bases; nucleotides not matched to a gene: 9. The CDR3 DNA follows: TGTGCCAGCAGCCTAGGAAGACAGGGGGCGGACACCGGGGAGCTGTTTTTT. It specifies CASSLGRQGADTGELFF.

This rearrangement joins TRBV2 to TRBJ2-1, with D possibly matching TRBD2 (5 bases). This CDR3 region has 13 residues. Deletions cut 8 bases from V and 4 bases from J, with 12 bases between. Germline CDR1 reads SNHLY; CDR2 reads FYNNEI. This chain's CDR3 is CASPPSGYNEQFF. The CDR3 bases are TGTGCCAGCCCTCCCAGCGGATACAATGAGCAGTTCTTC.

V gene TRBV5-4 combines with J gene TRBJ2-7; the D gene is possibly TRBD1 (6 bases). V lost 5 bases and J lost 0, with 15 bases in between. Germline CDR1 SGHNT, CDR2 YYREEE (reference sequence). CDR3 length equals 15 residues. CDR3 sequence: CASSFLGAHSYEQYF. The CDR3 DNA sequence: TGTGCCAGCAGTTTCCTGGGGGCGCACTCCTACGAGCAGTACTTC.

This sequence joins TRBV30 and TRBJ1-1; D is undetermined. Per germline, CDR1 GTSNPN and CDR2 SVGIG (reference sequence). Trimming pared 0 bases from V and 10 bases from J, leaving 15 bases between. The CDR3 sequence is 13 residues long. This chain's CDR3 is CAWSVGGIWGAFF. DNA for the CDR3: TGTGCCTGGAGTGTAGGAGGGATATGGGGAGCTTTCTTT.

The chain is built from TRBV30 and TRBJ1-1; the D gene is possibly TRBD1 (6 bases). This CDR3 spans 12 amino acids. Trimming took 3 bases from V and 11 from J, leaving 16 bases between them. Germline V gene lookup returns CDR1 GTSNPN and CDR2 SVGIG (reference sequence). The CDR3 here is CAWRGLQGDAFF. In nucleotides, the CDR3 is TGTGCCTGGAGGGGACTACAGGGTGACGCTTTCTTT.

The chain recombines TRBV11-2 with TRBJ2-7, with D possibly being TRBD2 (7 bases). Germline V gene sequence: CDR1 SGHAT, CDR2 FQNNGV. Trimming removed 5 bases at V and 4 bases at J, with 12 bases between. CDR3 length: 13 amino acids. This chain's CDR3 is CASSAGGQYEQYF. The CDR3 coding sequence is TGTGCCAGCAGCGCCGGGGGGCAGTACGAGCAGTACTTC.

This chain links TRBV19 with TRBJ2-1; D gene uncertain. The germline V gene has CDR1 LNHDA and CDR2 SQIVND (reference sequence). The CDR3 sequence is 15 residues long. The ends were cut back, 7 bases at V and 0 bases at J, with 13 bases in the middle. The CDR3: CASNDDAASYNEQFF. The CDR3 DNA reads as TGTGCCAGTAACGATGACGCTGCCTCCTACAATGAGCAGTTCTTC.

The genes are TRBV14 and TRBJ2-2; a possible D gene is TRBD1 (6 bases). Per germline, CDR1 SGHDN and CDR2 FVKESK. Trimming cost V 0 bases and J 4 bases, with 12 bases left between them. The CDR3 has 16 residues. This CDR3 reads CASSQDGGGLTGELFF. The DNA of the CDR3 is TGTGCCAGCAGCCAAGATGGGGGCGGGCTCACCGGGGAGCTGTTTTTT.

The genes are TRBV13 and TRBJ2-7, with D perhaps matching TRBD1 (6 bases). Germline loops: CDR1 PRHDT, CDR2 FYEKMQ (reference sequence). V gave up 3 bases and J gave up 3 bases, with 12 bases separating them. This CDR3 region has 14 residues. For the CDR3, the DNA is TGTGCCAGCAGCTTTGGACAGCCCCTCTACGAGCAGTACTTC. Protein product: CASSFGQPLYEQYF. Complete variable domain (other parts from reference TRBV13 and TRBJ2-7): AAGVIQSPRHLIKEKRETATLKCYPIPRHDTVYWYQQGPGQDPQFLISFYEKMQSDKGSIPDRFSAQQFSDYHSELNMSSLELGDSALYFCASSFGQPLYEQYFGPGTRLTVT.

The CDR3 sequence: CAISERPGQGANTQYF. Written as DNA, the CDR3 is TGTGCCATCAGTGAGAGACCGGGACAGGGGGCAAATACGCAGTATTTT. The rearrangement joins TRBV10-3 to TRBJ2-3; 12 nucleotides agree with TRBD1. CDR3 size: 16 residues. Losses at the gene ends were 2 bases for V and 7 bases for J; bases not matched to a gene: 7. Looked up from germline, CDR1 is ENHRY and CDR2 is SYGVKD.

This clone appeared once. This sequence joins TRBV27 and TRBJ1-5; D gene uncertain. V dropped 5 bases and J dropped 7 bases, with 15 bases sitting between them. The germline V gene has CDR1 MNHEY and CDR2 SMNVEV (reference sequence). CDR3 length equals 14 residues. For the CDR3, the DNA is TGTGCCAGCAGTGCCCAGGACCAAATCCAGCCCCAGCATTTT. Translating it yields CASSAQDQIQPQHF.

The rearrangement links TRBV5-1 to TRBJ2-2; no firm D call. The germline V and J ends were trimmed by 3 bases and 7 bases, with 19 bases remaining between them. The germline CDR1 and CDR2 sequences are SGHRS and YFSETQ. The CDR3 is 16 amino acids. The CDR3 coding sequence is TGCGCCAGCAGCTACGACATGAACACCGGGTACGGGGAGCTGTTTTTT. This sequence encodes CASSYDMNTGYGELFF.

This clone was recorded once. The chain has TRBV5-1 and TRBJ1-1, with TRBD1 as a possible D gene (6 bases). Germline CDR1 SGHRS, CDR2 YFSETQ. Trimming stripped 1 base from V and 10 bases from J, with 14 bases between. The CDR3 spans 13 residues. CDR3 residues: CASSLLQGMGAFF. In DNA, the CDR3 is TGCGCCAGCAGCTTGCTACAGGGAATGGGAGCTTTCTTT.